These T cell receptor beta chains were read from a single sample in a study of technical replicates of blood from a few donors. Here immunoSEQ multiplex PCR was the method, and the copy in TCRdb shows in-frame clones only, minus some. Among tens of thousands of clones listed, approximately 93% were seen once. Sequencing was carried out using T cells isolated from PBMCs. These receptors were collected from a human donor in good health. Each CDR3 is given without its conserved first and last residue. The order of the fields is D gene, V gene, CDR3 protein. A D gene is named only where the DNA matches it firmly.

NA TRBV27 ASSFSEVSEQY
TRBD1 TRBV5-8 ASSLRQGPDTQY
TRBD1 TRBV7-9 ASSPYRGDRTGDQPQH
TRBD1 TRBV11-2 ASSSQTSRTGNNNEQF
NA TRBV29-1 SVSPAGQSYEQY
NA TRBV5-1 ASSLAPDYNEQF
TRBD2 TRBV2 ASRENSGRVYNEQF
TRBD1 TRBV30 ASGQGWFAF
NA TRBV2 ASSSSTGLQGIILGGYT
NA TRBV14 ASSHLNSQETQY
NA TRBV4-1 ASGYRAQKTEAF
TRBD2 TRBV28 ASSLAGVGYEQY
TRBD1 TRBV5-1 ASSGGTGRIKTVYEQY
NA TRBV9 ASSVTGLHYNEQF
NA TRBV7-2 ASSDWGDSGNTIY
NA TRBV10-1 ASSTQGGEAF
TRBD2 TRBV5-6 ASSFFLAGVTDTQY
TRBD1 TRBV11-3 ASSLGDREF
TRBD1 TRBV7-3 ASSLRDRGRGFTGELF
NA TRBV6-1 AARTPQGQY
NA TRBV6-5 ASTSRAAYNEQF
TRBD2 TRBV18 ASSPGGSMDGELF
NA TRBV5-1 ASSLDGSGDEQF
NA TRBV28 ATAIHFGQY
NA TRBV29-1 SVVSEYGYT
TRBD1 TRBV9 ASSVVDRGGEQY
NA TRBV6-1 AGGRNTEAF
NA TRBV10-2 ASREQGPSSYEQY
NA TRBV9 ASGTGDFQETQY
NA TRBV6-5 ASTSLGRVNTEAF
TRBD2 TRBV27 ASSLQAGGHNEQF
TRBD2 TRBV28 ASSLTGTSGRSIMYEQY
TRBD2 TRBV29-1 SVRLRLAGVIGSTDNEQF
TRBD1 TRBV7-9 ASSLVGTGGYHQPQH
NA TRBV6-4 ASSDLSGTEAF
TRBD2 TRBV9 ASSKAGGGWETQY
NA TRBV10-3 AISPGGGRPSYEQY
TRBD2 TRBV4-1 ASSHRAGGAWEQY
NA TRBV6-6 ASSYSIQGGYT
TRBD1 TRBV6-6 ASSLGTGGNTGELF
NA TRBV4-2 ASSQDGFTDTQY
TRBD2 TRBV7-6 ASSPGLAGVQY
TRBD2 TRBV10-2 ASSGAASGTYEQY
NA TRBV4-2 ASSQSSTDEAF
TRBD1 TRBV4-1 ASSQVGTGGFGNTIY
TRBD1 TRBV6-5 ASSSTLTGNYGYT
NA TRBV5-1 ASSLPMTGGNEQF
NA TRBV6-5 ASSYTHGRAGNTIY
NA TRBV5-6 ASSLWPRREQY
TRBD2 TRBV5-4 ASSLRLAGVETQY